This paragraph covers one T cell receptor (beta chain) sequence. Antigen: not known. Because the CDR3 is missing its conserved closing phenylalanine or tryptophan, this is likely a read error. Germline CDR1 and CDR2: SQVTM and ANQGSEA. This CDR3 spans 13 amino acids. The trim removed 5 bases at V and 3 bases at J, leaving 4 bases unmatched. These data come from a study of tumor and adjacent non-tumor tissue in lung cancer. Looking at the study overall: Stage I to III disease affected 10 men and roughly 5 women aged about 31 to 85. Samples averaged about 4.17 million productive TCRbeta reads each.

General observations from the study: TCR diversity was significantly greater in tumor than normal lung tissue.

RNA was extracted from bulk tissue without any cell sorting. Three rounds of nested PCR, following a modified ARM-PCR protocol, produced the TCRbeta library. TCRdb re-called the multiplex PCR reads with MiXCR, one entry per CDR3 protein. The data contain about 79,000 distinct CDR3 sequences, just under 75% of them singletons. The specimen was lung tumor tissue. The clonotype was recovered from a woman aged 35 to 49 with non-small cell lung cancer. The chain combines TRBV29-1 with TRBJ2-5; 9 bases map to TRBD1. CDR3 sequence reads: CSVNRGREETQYS. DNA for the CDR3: TGCAGCGTTAACAGGGGGCGAGAAGAGACCCAGTACTCC.